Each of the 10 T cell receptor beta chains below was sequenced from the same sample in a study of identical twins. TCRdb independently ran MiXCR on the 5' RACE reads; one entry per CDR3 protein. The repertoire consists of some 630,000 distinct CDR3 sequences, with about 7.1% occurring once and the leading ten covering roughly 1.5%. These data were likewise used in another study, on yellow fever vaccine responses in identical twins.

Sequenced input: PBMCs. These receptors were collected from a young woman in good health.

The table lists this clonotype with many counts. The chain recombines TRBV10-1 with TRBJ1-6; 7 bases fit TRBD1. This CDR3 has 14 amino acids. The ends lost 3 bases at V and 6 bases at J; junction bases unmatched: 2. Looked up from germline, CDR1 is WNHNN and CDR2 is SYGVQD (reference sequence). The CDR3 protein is CASSENRGNSPLHF. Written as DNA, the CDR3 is TGCGCCAGCAGTGAAAACAGGGGTAATTCACCCCTCCACTTT.

CDR3 in amino acids: CASSQVDRDRQPQHF. DNA for the CDR3: TGCGCCAGCAGCCAAGTGGACAGGGATAGGCAGCCCCAGCATTTT. The V gene is TRBV4-1, the J gene TRBJ1-5; 8 nucleotides match TRBD1. Trimming took 1 base from V and 7 from J; bases not matched to a gene: 6. Germline CDR1 reads MGHRA; CDR2 reads YSYEKL. This CDR3 comprises 15 residues.

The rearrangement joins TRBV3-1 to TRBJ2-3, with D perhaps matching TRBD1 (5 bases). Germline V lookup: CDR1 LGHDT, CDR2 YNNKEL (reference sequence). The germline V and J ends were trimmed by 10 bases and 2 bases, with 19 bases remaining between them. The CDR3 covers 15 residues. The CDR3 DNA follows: TGTGCCACCTCCCAAGTACAGGAAGTCACAGATACGCAGTATTTT. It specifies CATSQVQEVTDTQYF.

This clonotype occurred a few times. The CDR3, as DNA: TGTGCCAGCACCAAGAGACTAGGTGGCTTAAGGGAGACCCAGTACTTC. It encodes CASTKRLGGLRETQYF. This rearrangement joins TRBV7-9 to TRBJ2-5; possibly TRBD2 for D (6 bases). The CDR3 loop spans 16 amino acids. Trimming shortened V by 7 bases and J by 5 bases, and 23 bases separated the two germline ends. Germline-derived CDR1 and CDR2 are SEHNR and FQNEAQ (reference sequence).

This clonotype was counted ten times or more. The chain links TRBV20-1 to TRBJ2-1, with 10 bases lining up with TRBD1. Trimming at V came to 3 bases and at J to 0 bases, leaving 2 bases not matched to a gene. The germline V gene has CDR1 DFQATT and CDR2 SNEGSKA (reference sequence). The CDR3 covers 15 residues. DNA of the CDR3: TGCAGTGCTAGGGGACAGGGGTCCTCCTACAATGAGCAGTTCTTC. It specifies CSARGQGSSYNEQFF.

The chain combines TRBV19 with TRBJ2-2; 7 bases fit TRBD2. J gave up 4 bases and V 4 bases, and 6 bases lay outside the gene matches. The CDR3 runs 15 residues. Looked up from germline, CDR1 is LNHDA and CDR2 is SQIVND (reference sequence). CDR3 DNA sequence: TGTGCCAGTAGTACCGCGGGGGTCTTCACCGGGGAGCTGTTTTTT. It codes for CASSTAGVFTGELFF.

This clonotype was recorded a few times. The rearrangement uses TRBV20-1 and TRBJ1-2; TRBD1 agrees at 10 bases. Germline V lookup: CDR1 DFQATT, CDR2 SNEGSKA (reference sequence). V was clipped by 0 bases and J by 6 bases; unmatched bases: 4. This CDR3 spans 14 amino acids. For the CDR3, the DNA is TGCAGTGCTAGAGAGGGACAGGGGTCACATGGCTACACCTTC. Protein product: CSAREGQGSHGYTF.

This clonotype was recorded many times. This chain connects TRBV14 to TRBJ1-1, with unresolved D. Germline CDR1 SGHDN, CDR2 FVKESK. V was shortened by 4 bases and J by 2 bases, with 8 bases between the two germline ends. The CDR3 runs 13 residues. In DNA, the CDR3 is TGTGCCAGCAGCCTTACAAAAAACACTGAAGCTTTCTTT. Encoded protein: CASSLTKNTEAFF.

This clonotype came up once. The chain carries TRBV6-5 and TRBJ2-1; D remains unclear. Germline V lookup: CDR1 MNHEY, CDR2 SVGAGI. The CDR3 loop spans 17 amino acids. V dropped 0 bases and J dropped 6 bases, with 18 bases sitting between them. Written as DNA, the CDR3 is TGTGCCAGCAGTTACTCGCCTACAGTCCTTCCCCCCAATGAGCAGTTCTTC. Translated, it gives CASSYSPTVLPPNEQFF.

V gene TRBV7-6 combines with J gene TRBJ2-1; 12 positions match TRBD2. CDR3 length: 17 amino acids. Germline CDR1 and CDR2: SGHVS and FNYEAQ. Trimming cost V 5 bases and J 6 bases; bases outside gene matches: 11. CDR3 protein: CASSTFGTSGSLNEQFF. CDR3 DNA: TGTGCCAGCAGCACTTTTGGGACTAGCGGGTCCCTCAATGAGCAGTTCTTC.